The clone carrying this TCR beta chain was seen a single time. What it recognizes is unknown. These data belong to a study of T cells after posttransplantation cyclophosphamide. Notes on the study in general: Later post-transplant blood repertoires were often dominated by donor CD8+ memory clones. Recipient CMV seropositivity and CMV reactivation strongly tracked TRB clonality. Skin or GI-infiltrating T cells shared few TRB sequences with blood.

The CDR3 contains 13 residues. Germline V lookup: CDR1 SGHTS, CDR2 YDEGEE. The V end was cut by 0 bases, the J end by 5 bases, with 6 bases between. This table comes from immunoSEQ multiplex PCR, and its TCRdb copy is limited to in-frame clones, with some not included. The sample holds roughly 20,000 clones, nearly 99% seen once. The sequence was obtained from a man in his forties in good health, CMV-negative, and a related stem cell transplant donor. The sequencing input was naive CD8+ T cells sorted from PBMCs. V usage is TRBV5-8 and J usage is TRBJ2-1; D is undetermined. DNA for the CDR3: TGTGCCAGCAGCTTGGTGTCAGACAATGAGCAGTTCTTC. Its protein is CASSLVSDNEQFF. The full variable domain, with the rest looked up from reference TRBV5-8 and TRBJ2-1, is EAGVTQSPTHLIKTRGQQATLRCSPISGHTSVYWYQQALGLGLQFLLWYDEGEERNRGNFPPRFSGRQFPNYSSELNVNALELEDSALYLCASSLVSDNEQFFGPGTRLTVL.